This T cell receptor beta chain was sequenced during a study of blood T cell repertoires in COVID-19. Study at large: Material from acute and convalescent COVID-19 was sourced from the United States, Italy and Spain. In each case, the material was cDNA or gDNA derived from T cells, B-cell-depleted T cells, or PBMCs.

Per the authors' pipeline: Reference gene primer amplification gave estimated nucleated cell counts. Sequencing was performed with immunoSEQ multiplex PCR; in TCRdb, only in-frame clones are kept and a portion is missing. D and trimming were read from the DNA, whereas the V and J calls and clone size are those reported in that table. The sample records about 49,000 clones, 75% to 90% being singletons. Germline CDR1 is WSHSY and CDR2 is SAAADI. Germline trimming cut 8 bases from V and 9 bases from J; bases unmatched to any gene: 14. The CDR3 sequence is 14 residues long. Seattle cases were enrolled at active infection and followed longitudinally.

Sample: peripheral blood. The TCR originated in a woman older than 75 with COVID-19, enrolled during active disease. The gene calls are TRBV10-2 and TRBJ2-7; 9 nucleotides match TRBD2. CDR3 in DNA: TGCGCCAGCGGAAGCGGGGGGCAAACCGAACGGCAGTACTTC. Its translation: CASGSGGQTERQYF.